This TCR beta chain comes out of a study of OX40 agonist ivuxolimab in advanced cancers. Study results and caveats: There were, on average, more expanded clones in CD8+ T cells than in CD4+. Expanded peripheral T cells had an undetermined antigen specificity.

TCRdb's table, derived via immunoSEQ multiplex PCR, lists solely in-frame clones and lacks some. Of 40,000 or so clones in the sample, about nine tenths are singletons; the top ten hold about an eighth. Germline values: CDR1 MNHNY, CDR2 SVGAGI (reference sequence). CDR3 length equals 14 residues. The V end lost 0 bases, the J end lost 3 bases, and 9 bases lay between the germline ends. Samples were taken at baseline and on day 1 of cycles 4 and 7. As regards this clone: Its target is not known.

The chain combines TRBV6-6 with TRBJ2-7; weak D call: TRBD1 (6 bases). The origin of this receptor is an adult with an advanced solid tumor such as melanoma, head and neck, liver or kidney cancer. Sequenced here: CD4+ or CD8+ T cells sorted from blood, sampled in a trial of the OX40 agonist ivuxolimab. The CDR3 protein is CASSYSRQDYEQYF. The CDR3 DNA is TGTGCCAGCAGTTACTCTCGACAGGACTACGAGCAGTACTTC.